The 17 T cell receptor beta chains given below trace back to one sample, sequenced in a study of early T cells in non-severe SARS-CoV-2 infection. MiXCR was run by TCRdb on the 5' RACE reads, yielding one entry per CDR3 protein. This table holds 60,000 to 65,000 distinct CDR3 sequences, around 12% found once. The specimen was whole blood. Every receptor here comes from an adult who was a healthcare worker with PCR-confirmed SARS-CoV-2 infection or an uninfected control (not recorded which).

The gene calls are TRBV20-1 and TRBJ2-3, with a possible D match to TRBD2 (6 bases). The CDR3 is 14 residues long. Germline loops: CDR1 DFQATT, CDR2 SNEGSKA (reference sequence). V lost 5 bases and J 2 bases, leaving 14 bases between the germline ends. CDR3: CSAPRDSPTDTQYF. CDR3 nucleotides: TGCAGTGCTCCGAGGGACTCCCCCACAGATACGCAGTATTTT.

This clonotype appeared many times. The CDR3 spells CASSSGTGSYNEQFF. The CDR3 DNA follows: TGCGCCAGCAGCTCCGGGACGGGTTCCTACAATGAGCAGTTCTTC. The V call is TRBV10-1, the J call TRBJ2-1, with D possibly being TRBD1 or TRBD2 (5 bases each). Trimming shortened V by 6 bases and J by 1 base, and 13 bases separated the two germline ends. CDR3 length: 15 residues. Germline V gene lookup returns CDR1 WNHNN and CDR2 SYGVQD (reference sequence).

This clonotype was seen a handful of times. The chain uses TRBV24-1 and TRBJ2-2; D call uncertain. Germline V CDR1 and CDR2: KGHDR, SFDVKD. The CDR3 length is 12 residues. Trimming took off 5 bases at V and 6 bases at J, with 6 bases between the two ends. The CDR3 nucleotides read TGTGCCACCAGTGGCCCGGCCGGGGAGCTGTTTTTT. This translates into CATSGPAGELFF.

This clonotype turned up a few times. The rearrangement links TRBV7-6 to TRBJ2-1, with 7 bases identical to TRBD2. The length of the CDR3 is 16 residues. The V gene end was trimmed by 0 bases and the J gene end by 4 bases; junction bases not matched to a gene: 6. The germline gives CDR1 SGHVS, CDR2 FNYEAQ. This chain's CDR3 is CASSLAGTISYNEQFF. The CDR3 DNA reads TGTGCCAGCAGCTTAGCCGGGACTATTTCGTACAATGAGCAGTTCTTC. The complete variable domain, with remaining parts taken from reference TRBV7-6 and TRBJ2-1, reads GAGVSQSPRYKVTKRGQDVALRCDPISGHVSLYWYRQALGQGPEFLTYFNYEAQQDKSGLPNDRFSAERPEGSISTLTIQRTEQRDSAMYRCASSLAGTISYNEQFFGPGTRLTVL.

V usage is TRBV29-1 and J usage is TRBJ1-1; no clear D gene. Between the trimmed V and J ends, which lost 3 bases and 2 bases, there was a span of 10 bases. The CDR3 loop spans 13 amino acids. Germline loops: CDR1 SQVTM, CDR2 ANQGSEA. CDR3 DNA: TGCAGCGTTGATAGGCAGCTTAACACTGAAGCTTTCTTT. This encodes CSVDRQLNTEAFF.

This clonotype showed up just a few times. The CDR3 bases are TGTGCCAGCAGCTACAACCTAGACAGGGCCTACGAGCAGTACTTC. Residues: CASSYNLDRAYEQYF. The chain is built from TRBV5-6 and TRBJ2-7; 7 bases fit TRBD1. The CDR3 covers 15 residues. From germline, CDR1 is SGHDT and CDR2 YYEEEE. The V segment lost 3 bases and the J segment 2 bases; nucleotides outside the gene matches: 8.

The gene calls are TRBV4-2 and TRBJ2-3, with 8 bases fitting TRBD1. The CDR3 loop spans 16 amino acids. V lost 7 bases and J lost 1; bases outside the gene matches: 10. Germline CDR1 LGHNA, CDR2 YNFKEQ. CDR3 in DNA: TGTGCCAGCACTATACAACAGGGGGACGGCACAGATACGCAGTATTTT. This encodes CASTIQQGDGTDTQYF.

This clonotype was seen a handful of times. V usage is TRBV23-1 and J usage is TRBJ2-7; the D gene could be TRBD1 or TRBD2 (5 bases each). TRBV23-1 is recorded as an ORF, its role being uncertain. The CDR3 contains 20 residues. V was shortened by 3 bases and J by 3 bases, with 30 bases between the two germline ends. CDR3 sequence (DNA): TGCGCCAGCAGTCAGTCCCTGGGACCGCGACAAAAAACTTTAGACTACGAGCAGTACTTC. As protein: CASSQSLGPRQKTLDYEQYF.

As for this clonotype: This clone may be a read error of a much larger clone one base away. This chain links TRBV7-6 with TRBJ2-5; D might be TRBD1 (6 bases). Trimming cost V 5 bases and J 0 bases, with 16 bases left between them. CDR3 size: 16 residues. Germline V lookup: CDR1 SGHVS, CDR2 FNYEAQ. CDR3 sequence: CASSLSVTGNQETQYF. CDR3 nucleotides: TGTGCCAGCAGCCTATCCGTGACAGGAAACCAAGAGACCCAGTACTTC.

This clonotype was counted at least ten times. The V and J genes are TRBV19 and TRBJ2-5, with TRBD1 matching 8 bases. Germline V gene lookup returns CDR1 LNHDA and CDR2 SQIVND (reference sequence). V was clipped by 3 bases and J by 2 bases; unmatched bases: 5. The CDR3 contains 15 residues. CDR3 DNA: TGTGCCAGTAGTATCGCCGGGACAGGACAAGAGACCCAGTACTTC. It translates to CASSIAGTGQETQYF.

For the CDR3, the DNA is TGTGCCAGCATCGGACCGGGGAACACTGAAGCTTTCTTT. It yields the protein CASIGPGNTEAFF. The gene calls are TRBV25-1 and TRBJ1-1, with D hard to call. The CDR3 runs to 13 residues. V lost 7 bases to trimming and J lost 1 base, with 10 bases between them. Per germline, CDR1 MGHDK and CDR2 SYGVNS.

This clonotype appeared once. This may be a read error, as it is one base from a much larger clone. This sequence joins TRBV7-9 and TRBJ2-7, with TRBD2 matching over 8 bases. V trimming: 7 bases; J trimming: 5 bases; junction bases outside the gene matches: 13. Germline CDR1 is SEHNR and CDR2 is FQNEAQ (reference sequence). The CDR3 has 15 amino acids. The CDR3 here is CASNKTRGGDDEQYF. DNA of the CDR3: TGTGCCAGCAACAAAACCCGGGGGGGAGACGACGAGCAGTACTTC.

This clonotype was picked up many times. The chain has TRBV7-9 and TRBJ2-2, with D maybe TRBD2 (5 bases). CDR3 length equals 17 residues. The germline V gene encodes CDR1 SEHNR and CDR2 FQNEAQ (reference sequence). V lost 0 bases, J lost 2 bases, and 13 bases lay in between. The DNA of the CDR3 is TGTGCCAGCAGCTTAGCGAGGGCTTCAGACAACACCGGGGAGCTGTTTTTT. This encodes CASSLARASDNTGELFF. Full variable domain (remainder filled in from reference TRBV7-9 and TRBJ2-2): DTGVSQNPRHKITKRGQNVTFRCDPISEHNRLYWYRQTLGQGPEFLTYFQNEAQLEKSRLLSDRFSAERPKGSFSTLEIQRTEQGDSAMYLCASSLARASDNTGELFFGEGSRLTVL.

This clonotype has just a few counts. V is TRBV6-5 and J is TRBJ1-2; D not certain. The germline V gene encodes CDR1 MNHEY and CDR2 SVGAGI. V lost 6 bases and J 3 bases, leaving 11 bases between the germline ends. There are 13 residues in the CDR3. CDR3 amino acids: CASRKTVDYGYTF. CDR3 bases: TGTGCCAGCAGGAAGACGGTAGACTATGGCTACACCTTC.

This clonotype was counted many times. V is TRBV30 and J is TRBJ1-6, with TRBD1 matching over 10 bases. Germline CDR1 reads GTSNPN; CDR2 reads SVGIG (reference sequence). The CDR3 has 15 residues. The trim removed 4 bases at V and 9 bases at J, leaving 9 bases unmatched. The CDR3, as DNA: TGTGCCTGGACCCGCTCGACAGGGGGCACTTCACCCCTCCACTTT. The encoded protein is CAWTRSTGGTSPLHF.

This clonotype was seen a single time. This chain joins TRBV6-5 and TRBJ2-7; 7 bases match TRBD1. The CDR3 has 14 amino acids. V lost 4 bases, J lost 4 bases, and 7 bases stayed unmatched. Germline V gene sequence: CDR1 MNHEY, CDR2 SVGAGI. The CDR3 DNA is TGTGCCAGCAGTTCAACAAAACAGGGGTACGAGCAGTACTTC. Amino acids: CASSSTKQGYEQYF.

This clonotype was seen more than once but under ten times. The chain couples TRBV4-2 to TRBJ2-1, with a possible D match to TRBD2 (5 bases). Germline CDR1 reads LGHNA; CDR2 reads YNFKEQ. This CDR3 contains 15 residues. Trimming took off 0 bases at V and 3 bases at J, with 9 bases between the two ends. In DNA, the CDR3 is TGTGCCAGCAGCCAAGAAAGGACTGACTACAATGAGCAGTTCTTC. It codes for CASSQERTDYNEQFF.